This is a list of T cell receptor beta chains from one sample in a study of metastatic and nonmetastatic thyroid tumors. MiXCR was used by TCRdb to re-call the PCR reads. The table lists 8,000 to 10,000 clones, about 22% of them singletons. Sequencing was done on a sample of tumor tissue. The source of these receptors is a female donor with papillary thyroid cancer or a benign thyroid nodule (not recorded which). Some clones in this sample may be carry-over from other donors' samples. The CDR3 runs from the conserved cysteine through the conserved F or W.

cdr3_aa: CASSIWLNTEAFF
v_call: TRBV19
j_call: TRBJ1-1

cdr3_aa: CASSPGTSTDTQYF
v_call: TRBV6-1
j_call: TRBJ2-3

cdr3_aa: CASIPQPGRDYGYTF
v_call: TRBV19
j_call: TRBJ1-2

cdr3_aa: CARQGEQPQHF
v_call: TRBV28
j_call: TRBJ1-5

cdr3_aa: CASSHPDLTLGTEAFF
v_call: TRBV6-1
j_call: TRBJ1-1

cdr3_aa: CSAKGTSGTYYEQYF
v_call: TRBV20-1
j_call: TRBJ2-7

cdr3_aa: CSAYSGTRHYGYTF
v_call: TRBV20-1
j_call: TRBJ1-2

cdr3_aa: CSTARYQETQYF
v_call: TRBV29-1
j_call: TRBJ2-5

cdr3_aa: CASSARTSGTFWKQFF
v_call: TRBV12-3/TRBV12-4
j_call: TRBJ2-1

cdr3_aa: CSARNRDTEAFF
v_call: TRBV20-1
j_call: TRBJ1-1

cdr3_aa: CASSRNRDRGQGGYTF
v_call: TRBV11-2
j_call: TRBJ1-2

cdr3_aa: CASSPSRGLGNQPQHF
v_call: TRBV4-2
j_call: TRBJ1-5

cdr3_aa: CASSRSDRGYYGYTF
v_call: TRBV4-1
j_call: TRBJ1-2

cdr3_aa: CSVPSGRGSTGELFF
v_call: TRBV29-1
j_call: TRBJ2-2

cdr3_aa: CASSYTSNGHNSPLHF
v_call: TRBV6-5
j_call: TRBJ1-6

cdr3_aa: CASSWNRVDEQYF
v_call: TRBV12-3/TRBV12-4
j_call: TRBJ2-7

cdr3_aa: CATRSGVTNTGELFF
v_call: TRBV24-1
j_call: TRBJ2-2

cdr3_aa: CASTLVPGPERRFF
v_call: TRBV5-1
j_call: TRBJ2-1

cdr3_aa: CASSRTGGSDTQYF
v_call: TRBV12-3/TRBV12-4
j_call: TRBJ2-3

cdr3_aa: CSARGSGTGTHIQYF
v_call: TRBV20-1
j_call: TRBJ2-4

cdr3_aa: CASSHPRQGGNTEAFF
v_call: TRBV7-2
j_call: TRBJ1-1

cdr3_aa: CSVEFLAPGQGRHEQFF
v_call: TRBV29-1
j_call: TRBJ2-1

cdr3_aa: CSARDLSGRAAGETQYF
v_call: TRBV20-1
j_call: TRBJ2-5

cdr3_aa: CASSLRTGRQGSSYNEQFF
v_call: TRBV28
j_call: TRBJ2-1

cdr3_aa: CASSRGGSFDNEQFF
v_call: TRBV5-1
j_call: TRBJ2-1

cdr3_aa: CSPGSGCTDTQYF
v_call: TRBV20-1
j_call: TRBJ2-3

cdr3_aa: CASTAGRISTEAFF
v_call: TRBV28
j_call: TRBJ1-1

cdr3_aa: CSVLAGPYEQYF
v_call: TRBV29-1
j_call: TRBJ2-7

cdr3_aa: CASSPLGLAGDGDQYF
v_call: TRBV14
j_call: TRBJ2-7

cdr3_aa: CASTRGAGTNEKLFF
v_call: TRBV9
j_call: TRBJ1-4

cdr3_aa: CASRPHNSYEQYF
v_call: TRBV2
j_call: TRBJ2-7

cdr3_aa: CASSLPGAINPTCYTF
v_call: TRBV5-6
j_call: TRBJ1-2

cdr3_aa: CAVGHPNYGYTF
v_call: TRBV12-3/TRBV12-4
j_call: TRBJ1-2

cdr3_aa: CSADTTVEAFF
v_call: TRBV20-1
j_call: TRBJ1-1

cdr3_aa: CASSDPSGGQFF
v_call: TRBV10-1
j_call: TRBJ2-1

cdr3_aa: CASSSGALYEQYF
v_call: TRBV3-1
j_call: TRBJ2-7

cdr3_aa: CASSSEGSTINNEQFF
v_call: TRBV11-1
j_call: TRBJ2-1